This TCR beta chain was obtained from a study of blood T cell repertoires in COVID-19. Turning to the study itself: In each case, the material was cDNA or gDNA derived from T cells, B-cell-depleted T cells, or PBMCs.

In its sample, this clone was seen a few times. Germline CDR1 and CDR2: MDHEN and SYDVKM. CDR3 size: 14 residues. With V trimmed by 6 bases and J by 14 bases, 12 bases remained unmatched. Produced via immunoSEQ multiplex PCR; TCRdb's table is partial and in-frame only. The sample has around 46,000 clones, roughly 86% seen once; the top ten hold roughly 15%. The sequencing sample was made of peripheral blood. This TCR derives from a man in his 60s with active or convalescent COVID-19. The chain carries TRBV28 and TRBJ1-6; 8 bases agree with TRBD1. CDR3 amino acids: CASSQPDRGDTLHF. The CDR3, as DNA: TGTGCCAGCAGCCAACCCGACAGGGGAGACACCCTCCACTTT.